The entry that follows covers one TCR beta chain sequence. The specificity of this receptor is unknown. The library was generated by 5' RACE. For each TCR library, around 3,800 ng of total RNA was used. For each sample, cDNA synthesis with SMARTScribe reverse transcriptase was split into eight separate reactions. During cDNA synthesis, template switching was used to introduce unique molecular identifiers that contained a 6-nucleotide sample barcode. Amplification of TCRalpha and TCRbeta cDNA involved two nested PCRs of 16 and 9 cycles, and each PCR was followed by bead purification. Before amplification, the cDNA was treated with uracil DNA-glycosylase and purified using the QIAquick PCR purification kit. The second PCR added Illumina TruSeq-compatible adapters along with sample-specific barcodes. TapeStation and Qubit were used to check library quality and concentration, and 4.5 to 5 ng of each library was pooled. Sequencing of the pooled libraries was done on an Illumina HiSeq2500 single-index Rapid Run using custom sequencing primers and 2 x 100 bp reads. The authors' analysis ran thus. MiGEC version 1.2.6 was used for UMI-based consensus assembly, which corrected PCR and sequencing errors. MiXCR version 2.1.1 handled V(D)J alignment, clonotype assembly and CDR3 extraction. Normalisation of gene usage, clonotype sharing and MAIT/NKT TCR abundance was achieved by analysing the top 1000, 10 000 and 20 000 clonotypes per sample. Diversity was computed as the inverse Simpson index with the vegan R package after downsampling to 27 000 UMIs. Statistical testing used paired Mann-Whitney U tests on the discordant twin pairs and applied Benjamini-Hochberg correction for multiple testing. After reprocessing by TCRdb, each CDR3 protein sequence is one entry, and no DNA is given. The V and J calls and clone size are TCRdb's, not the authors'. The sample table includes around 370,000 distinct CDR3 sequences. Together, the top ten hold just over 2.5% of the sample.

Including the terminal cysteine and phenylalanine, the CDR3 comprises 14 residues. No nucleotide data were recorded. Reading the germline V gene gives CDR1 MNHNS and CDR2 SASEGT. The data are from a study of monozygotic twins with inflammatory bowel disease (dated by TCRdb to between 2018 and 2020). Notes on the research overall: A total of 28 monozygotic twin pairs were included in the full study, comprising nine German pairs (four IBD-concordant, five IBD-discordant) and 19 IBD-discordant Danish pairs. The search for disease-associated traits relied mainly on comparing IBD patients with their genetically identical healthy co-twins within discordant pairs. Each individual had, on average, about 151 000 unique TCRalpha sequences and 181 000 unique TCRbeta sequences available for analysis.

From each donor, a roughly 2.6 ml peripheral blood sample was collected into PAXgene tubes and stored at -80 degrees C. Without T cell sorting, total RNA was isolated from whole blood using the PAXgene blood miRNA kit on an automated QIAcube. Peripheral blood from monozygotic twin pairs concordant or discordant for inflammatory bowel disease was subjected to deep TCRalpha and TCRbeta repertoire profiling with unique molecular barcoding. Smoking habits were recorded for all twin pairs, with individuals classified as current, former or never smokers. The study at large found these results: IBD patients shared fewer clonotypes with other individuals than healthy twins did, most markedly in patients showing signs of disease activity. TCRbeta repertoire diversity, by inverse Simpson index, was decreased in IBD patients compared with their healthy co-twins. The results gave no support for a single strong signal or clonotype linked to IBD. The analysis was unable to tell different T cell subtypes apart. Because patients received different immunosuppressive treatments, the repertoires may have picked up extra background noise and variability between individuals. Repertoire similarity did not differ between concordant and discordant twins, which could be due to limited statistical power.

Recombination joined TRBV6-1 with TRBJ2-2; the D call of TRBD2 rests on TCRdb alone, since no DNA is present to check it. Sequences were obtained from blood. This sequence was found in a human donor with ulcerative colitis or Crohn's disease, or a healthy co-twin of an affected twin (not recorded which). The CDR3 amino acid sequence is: CASLAGGDVGELFF.